Below are 15 T cell receptor beta chains sequenced from a single sample in a study of blood T cell repertoires in COVID-19. Using immunoSEQ multiplex PCR, the repertoire was profiled, and TCRdb retains in-frame clones only, with some absent. The table lists 200,000 or so clones, about nine tenths of them singletons. The sample was peripheral blood. Every receptor here comes from a man between 65 and 85 years old with active or convalescent COVID-19.

The chain is built from TRBV4-1 and TRBJ1-5; the match to TRBD1 covers 7 bases. J gave up 0 bases and V 1 base, and 9 bases lay outside the gene matches. Germline lookup yields CDR1 MGHRA and CDR2 YSYEKL. This CDR3 has 18 residues. CDR3 nucleotides: TGCGCCAGCAGCCAAGCCGCGACAGGGACGGATAGCAATCAGCCCCAGCATTTT. It encodes CASSQAATGTDSNQPQHF.

The V and J genes are TRBV20-1 and TRBJ2-7; D gene unclear. V dropped 3 bases and J dropped 5 bases, with 14 bases sitting between them. From germline, CDR1 is DFQATT and CDR2 SNEGSKA (reference sequence). The CDR3 contains 13 residues. This CDR3 reads CSASPGFRDEQYF. The CDR3 DNA reads TGCAGTGCTAGTCCCGGGTTTCGCGACGAGCAGTACTTC.

The V gene is TRBV2, the J gene TRBJ1-5, with 9 bases identical to TRBD1. The V gene's germline CDR1 is SNHLY and CDR2 FYNNEI. The CDR3 length is 15 residues. V lost 4 bases and J lost 7; bases outside the gene matches: 8. The CDR3 bases are TGTGCCAGCAGTGTCTTACAGGGGGCAAGACAGCCCCAGCATTTT. It encodes CASSVLQGARQPQHF.

V gene TRBV7-6 combines with J gene TRBJ1-5; 7 nucleotides agree with TRBD1. CDR3 length: 15 amino acids. From germline, CDR1 is SGHVS and CDR2 FNYEAQ. V was pared by 3 bases and J by 3 bases, with 5 bases of the junction left unmatched. The CDR3 is CASSLRQGNNQPQHF. The CDR3 DNA reads TGTGCCAGCAGCTTGAGACAGGGAAACAATCAGCCCCAGCATTTT.

V usage is TRBV4-3 and J usage is TRBJ2-7; 10 bases line up with TRBD1. Germline lookup yields CDR1 LGHNA and CDR2 YSLEER. After removal of 4 bases from V and 0 bases from J, the junction contained 0 bases not matched to a gene. This CDR3 is built from 14 residues. CDR3 protein: CASSRQGASYEQYF. DNA of the CDR3: TGCGCCAGCAGCCGACAGGGGGCCTCCTACGAGCAGTACTTC.

This rearrangement joins TRBV28 to TRBJ1-2; D is ambiguous. CDR1 is MDHEN, CDR2 SYDVKM, per germline. CDR3 length: 13 residues. Deletions cut 6 bases from V and 4 bases from J, with 12 bases between. CDR3 sequence: CASSPGGPYGYTF. In DNA, the CDR3 is TGTGCCAGCAGCCCAGGAGGTCCCTATGGCTACACCTTC.

This chain links TRBV23-1 with TRBJ2-7, with TRBD1 as a possible D gene (6 bases). TRBV23-1 is an ORF; its function is uncertain. This CDR3 spans 21 amino acids. V gave up 4 bases and J gave up 6 bases, with 37 bases separating them. CDR3 coding DNA: TGCGCCAGCAGTCGCCCCAGACTCCGGGACACTCAAGACGCGTTTTTGAGCGAGCAGTACTTC. This codes for CASSRPRLRDTQDAFLSEQYF.

This chain uses TRBV4-3 with TRBJ2-1; 10 nucleotides line up with TRBD2. The CDR3 totals 15 residues. The germline gives CDR1 LGHNA, CDR2 YSLEER. V gave up 0 bases and J gave up 6 bases; unmatched junction bases: 2. The CDR3 DNA reads as TGCGCCAGCAGCCAAGAACGGACTAGCGGCAATGAGCAGTTCTTC. Its protein is CASSQERTSGNEQFF.

The chain links TRBV9 to TRBJ2-7; 11 bases map to TRBD2. Germline assignment: CDR1 SGDLS and CDR2 YYNGEE. With V trimmed by 2 bases and J by 1 base, 2 bases remained unmatched. The CDR3 is made up of 15 amino acids. The DNA of the CDR3 is TGTGCCAGCAGCGTTGGGACTAGCGGTTCCTACGAGCAGTACTTC. Translation gives CASSVGTSGSYEQYF.

The rearrangement joins TRBV4-3 to TRBJ1-2, with a weak D call TRBD1 (5 bases). Per germline, CDR1 LGHNA and CDR2 YSLEER. V shed 0 bases and J shed 4 bases, with 12 bases lying between them. This CDR3 region has 15 residues. In DNA, the CDR3 is TGCGCCAGCAGCCAAGATGGCGGGGGTTCCTATGGCTACACCTTC. Its protein is CASSQDGGGSYGYTF.

The table lists this clone with a few counts. At one of its ends the junction is not consistent with the germline gene, which may arise from a read error. V is TRBV27 and J is TRBJ2-1, with D possibly being TRBD1 (6 bases). Germline V gives CDR1 MNHEY, CDR2 SMNVEV (reference sequence). The CDR3 is 16 amino acids. CDR3 sequence: CASSYLQGTLYSEQFF. CDR3 coding DNA: TGTGCCAGCAGTTACTTACAGGGAACCCTATACAGTGAGCAGTTCTTC.

The chain carries TRBV30 and TRBJ2-3, with TRBD1 identical over 8 bases. This CDR3 comprises 14 residues. Germline trimming cut 4 bases from V and 3 bases from J; bases unmatched to any gene: 6. Germline V lookup: CDR1 GTSNPN, CDR2 SVGIG (reference sequence). Written as DNA, the CDR3 is TGTGCCTGGATGGCAGGGGGCTTTACAGATACGCAGTATTTT. It specifies CAWMAGGFTDTQYF.

The CDR3 region is CASRAREVGPQHF. The DNA of the CDR3 is TGTGCCAGCAGGGCTAGAGAGGTCGGGCCCCAGCATTTT. V usage is TRBV12-3 or TRBV12-4 and J usage is TRBJ1-5, with no clear D. V was pared by 6 bases and J by 9 bases, with 15 bases between. The CDR3 has 13 residues.

This chain uses TRBV5-4 with TRBJ2-7, with 12 positions matching TRBD1. The CDR3 loop spans 14 amino acids. V gave up 4 bases and J gave up 9 bases; unmatched junction bases: 8. The germline gives CDR1 SGHNT, CDR2 YYREEE (reference sequence). CDR3 in DNA: TGTGCCAGCAGCAGGGACAGGGGGCGCGATTTGCAGTACTTC. Its protein product is CASSRDRGRDLQYF.

With regard to this clone: A read error may account for a junction end that differs from germline. The chain is built from TRBV18 and TRBJ1-5; the D is unclear. This CDR3 is 13 amino acids long. Germline CDR1 reads KGHSH; CDR2 reads LQKENI. This CDR3 reads CASSSNSDQPQHF. CDR3 DNA: TGTGCCAGCTCATCGAATAGCGATCAGCCCCAGCATTTT.